Detailed here is one T cell receptor (beta chain). Original analysis: Estimated nucleated cell counts came from reference gene primer amplification. Measured with immunoSEQ multiplex PCR; TCRdb has only the in-frame clones, and not every one. The V and J calls and clone size were taken over from that table, and D and trimming were inferred from the DNA. The data show 100,000 or so clones, just under 80% seen once. Per germline, CDR1 SGHTA and CDR2 FQGNSA. V dropped 6 bases and J dropped 1 base, with 13 bases sitting between them. CDR3 length: 15 residues. The sample belongs to a study of blood T cell repertoires in COVID-19. On the study more broadly: Samples taken during acute and convalescent COVID-19 were collected in the United States, Italy and Spain. The analysed material was cDNA or gDNA that came from T cells, B-cell-depleted T cells, or PBMCs.

This receptor was obtained from a woman in her seventies with acute or convalescent COVID-19. This chain connects TRBV7-2 to TRBJ1-5, with D perhaps matching TRBD1 (5 bases). The sample taken for sequencing was peripheral blood. CDR3 residues: CASRQQAGSNQPQHF. The CDR3, as DNA: TGTGCCAGCAGGCAACAGGCCGGGAGCAATCAGCCCCAGCATTTT.